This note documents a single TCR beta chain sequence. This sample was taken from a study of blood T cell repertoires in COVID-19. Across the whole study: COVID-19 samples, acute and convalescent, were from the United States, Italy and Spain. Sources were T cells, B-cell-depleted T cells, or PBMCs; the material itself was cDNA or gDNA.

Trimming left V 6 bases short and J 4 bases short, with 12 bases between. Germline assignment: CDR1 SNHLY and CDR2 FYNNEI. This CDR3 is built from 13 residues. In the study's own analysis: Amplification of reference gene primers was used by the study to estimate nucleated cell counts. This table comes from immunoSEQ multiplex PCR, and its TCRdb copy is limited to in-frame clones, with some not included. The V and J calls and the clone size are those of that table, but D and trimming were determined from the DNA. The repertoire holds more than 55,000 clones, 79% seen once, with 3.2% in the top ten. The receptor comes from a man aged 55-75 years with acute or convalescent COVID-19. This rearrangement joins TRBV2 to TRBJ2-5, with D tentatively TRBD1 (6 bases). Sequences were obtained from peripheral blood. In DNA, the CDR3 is TGTGCCAGCAGAGACGACAGGCTAGAGACCCAGTACTTC. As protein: CASRDDRLETQYF.